This section outlines one T cell receptor beta chain sequence together with its context. Its antigen is undetermined. PCR used 60 Vbeta primers and 13 Jbeta primers. Some clones are missing from TCRdb's copy, which holds only in-frame ones; the method was immunoSEQ multiplex PCR. The sample lists just over 150,000 clones, about three quarters seen once, with 2% to 2.5% in the top ten. These data originate in a study of cytomegalovirus exposure and HLA in healthy donors. The CDR3 sequence is 13 residues long. The ends were cut back, 4 bases at V and 3 bases at J, with 6 bases in the middle. CDR1 WNHNN and CDR2 SYGVQD come from the germline V gene (reference sequence). Regarding the study as a whole: An ancestry cluster, one associated with Asian ancestry, reportedly showed fewer N-insertions than the approximately 700-donor mean in a later analysis. Accurate HLA-A and HLA-B prediction from TCR beta sequences was reported for most subjects. The authors listed over 150 TCR beta chains as cytomegalovirus-associated. Earlier results showed most TCR beta V segments being productive about 90% or about 30% of the time.

Sequenced: PBMCs. The sequence was obtained from a female donor in good health and CMV-seronegative. The chain uses TRBV10-1 and TRBJ2-2, with a weak D call TRBD1 (5 bases). CDR3 sequence: CASSVRDTGELFF. In DNA, the CDR3 is TGCGCCAGCAGTGTCAGGGACACCGGGGAGCTGTTTTTT.